In its sample, the clone carrying this T cell receptor beta chain was seen many times. The antigen is not known. This specimen belongs to a study of T cell repertoires in cytomegalovirus infection. Across the study: Used in the study were CMV epitopes, some recently identified and HLA-C-restricted, others well-studied and HLA-B-restricted. Indicated by public TCR beta signatures were CMV infection and matching HLA type.

Study-wide results and limits: Summed frequency of public TCR beta families distinguished CMV carriers with the relevant HLA.

A single record per CDR3 protein comes from TCRdb applying MiXCR to the reads. Of approximately 310,000 distinct CDR3 sequences listed, around 25% were seen once; the top ten hold roughly 13%. The trim removed 5 bases at V and 3 bases at J, leaving 6 bases unmatched. Germline values: CDR1 SEHNR, CDR2 FQNEAQ (reference sequence). The length of the CDR3 is 15 residues. The material sequenced was cultured PBMCs, taken from culture after CMV antigen stimulation. This chain links TRBV7-9 with TRBJ2-3, with 9 bases aligning to TRBD1. The clonotype originates from a human donor in good health (CMV status not recorded). Some clones in this sample may be carry-over from other donors' samples. CDR3 loop: CASSPTGTGTDTQYF. CDR3 DNA: TGTGCCAGCAGCCCCACCGGGACAGGGACAGATACGCAGTATTTT.